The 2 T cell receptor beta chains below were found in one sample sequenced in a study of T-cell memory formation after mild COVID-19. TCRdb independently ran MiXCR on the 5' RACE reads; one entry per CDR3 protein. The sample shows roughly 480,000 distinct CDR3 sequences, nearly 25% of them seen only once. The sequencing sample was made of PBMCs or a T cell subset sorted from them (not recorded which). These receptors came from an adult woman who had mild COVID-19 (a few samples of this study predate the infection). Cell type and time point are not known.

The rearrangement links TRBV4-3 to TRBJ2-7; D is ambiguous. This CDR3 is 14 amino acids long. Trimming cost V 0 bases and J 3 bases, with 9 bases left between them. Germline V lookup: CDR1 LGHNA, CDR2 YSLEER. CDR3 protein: CASSQDQLVYEQYF. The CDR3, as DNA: TGCGCCAGCAGCCAAGATCAGTTGGTCTACGAGCAGTACTTC.

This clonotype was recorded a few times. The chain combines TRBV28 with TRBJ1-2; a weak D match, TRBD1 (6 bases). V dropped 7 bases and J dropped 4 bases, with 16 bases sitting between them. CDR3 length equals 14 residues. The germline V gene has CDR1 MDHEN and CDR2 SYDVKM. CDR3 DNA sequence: TGTGCCAGCATTTCAGACAGGTTCGGCTATGGCTACACCTTC. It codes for CASISDRFGYGYTF.